One and the same sample provided the 6 T cell receptor beta chains below, sequenced in a study of cytomegalovirus exposure and HLA in healthy donors. PCR amplification relied on 60 Vbeta primers (plus 13 Jbeta primers). Using immunoSEQ multiplex PCR, the repertoire was profiled, and TCRdb retains in-frame clones only, with some absent. The data show more than 200,000 clones, with 75% to 85% seen just once and about 1.4% held by the top ten. The sequencing sample was made of PBMCs. Receptor source: a girl aged 5-17 years in good health and CMV-seronegative.

V usage is TRBV10-3 and J usage is TRBJ1-6, with TRBD1 matching 9 bases. Germline loops: CDR1 ENHRY, CDR2 SYGVKD. V shed 6 bases and J 7 bases; nucleotides not matched to a gene: 7. The CDR3 contains 15 residues. As DNA, the CDR3 is TGTGCCATCAGCCGCGGACAGGGGTTGAATTCACCCCTCCACTTT. Translation: CAISRGQGLNSPLHF.

The chain links TRBV2 to TRBJ1-5; possibly TRBD1 for D (6 bases). This CDR3 comprises 14 residues. Germline V gene sequence: CDR1 SNHLY, CDR2 FYNNEI. V was shortened by 6 bases and J by 3 bases, with 12 bases between the two germline ends. The chain's CDR3 is CASRLTGVNQPQHF. The CDR3 coding sequence is TGTGCCAGCAGGTTGACAGGAGTCAATCAGCCCCAGCATTTT.

The gene calls are TRBV10-3 and TRBJ1-1; 9 bases match TRBD1. V shed 5 bases, J shed 5 bases, and the junction held 9 bases outside the gene matches. CDR3 length: 15 residues. CDR1 and CDR2 from the germline V gene are ENHRY and SYGVKD. CDR3 in amino acids: CAISQQGAPRTEAFF. The CDR3 bases are TGTGCCATCAGTCAACAGGGGGCGCCGAGGACTGAAGCTTTCTTT.

The genes are TRBV7-2 and TRBJ1-1; perhaps TRBD1 as D (5 bases). Trimming removed 1 base at V and 0 bases at J, with 12 bases between. The germline CDR1 and CDR2 sequences are SGHTA and FQGNSA. There are 16 residues in the CDR3. This CDR3 is CASSLGGRSMNTEAFF. CDR3 in DNA: TGTGCCAGCAGCTTAGGGGGCAGGTCTATGAACACTGAAGCTTTCTTT.

V gene TRBV19 combines with J gene TRBJ2-5, with 7 bases identical to TRBD1. TRBJ2-7 explains the end of the DNA better; the J call may be wrong. The CDR3 is 15 amino acids. Germline V CDR1 and CDR2: LNHDA, SQIVND (reference sequence). The CDR3 is CASSTGTAQPYEQYF. CDR3 DNA sequence: TGTGCCAGTAGCACCGGGACAGCGCAGCCCTACGAGCAGTACTTC.

J is TRBJ1-3 and V is TRBV25-1; D is unclear. The V gene's germline CDR1 is MGHDK and CDR2 SYGVNS. V lost 8 bases to trimming and J lost 4 bases, with 9 bases between them. The CDR3 consists of 12 residues. As DNA, the CDR3 is TGTGCCAGCGGTTGGGCGGGAAACACCATATATTTT. Its protein is CASGWAGNTIYF.